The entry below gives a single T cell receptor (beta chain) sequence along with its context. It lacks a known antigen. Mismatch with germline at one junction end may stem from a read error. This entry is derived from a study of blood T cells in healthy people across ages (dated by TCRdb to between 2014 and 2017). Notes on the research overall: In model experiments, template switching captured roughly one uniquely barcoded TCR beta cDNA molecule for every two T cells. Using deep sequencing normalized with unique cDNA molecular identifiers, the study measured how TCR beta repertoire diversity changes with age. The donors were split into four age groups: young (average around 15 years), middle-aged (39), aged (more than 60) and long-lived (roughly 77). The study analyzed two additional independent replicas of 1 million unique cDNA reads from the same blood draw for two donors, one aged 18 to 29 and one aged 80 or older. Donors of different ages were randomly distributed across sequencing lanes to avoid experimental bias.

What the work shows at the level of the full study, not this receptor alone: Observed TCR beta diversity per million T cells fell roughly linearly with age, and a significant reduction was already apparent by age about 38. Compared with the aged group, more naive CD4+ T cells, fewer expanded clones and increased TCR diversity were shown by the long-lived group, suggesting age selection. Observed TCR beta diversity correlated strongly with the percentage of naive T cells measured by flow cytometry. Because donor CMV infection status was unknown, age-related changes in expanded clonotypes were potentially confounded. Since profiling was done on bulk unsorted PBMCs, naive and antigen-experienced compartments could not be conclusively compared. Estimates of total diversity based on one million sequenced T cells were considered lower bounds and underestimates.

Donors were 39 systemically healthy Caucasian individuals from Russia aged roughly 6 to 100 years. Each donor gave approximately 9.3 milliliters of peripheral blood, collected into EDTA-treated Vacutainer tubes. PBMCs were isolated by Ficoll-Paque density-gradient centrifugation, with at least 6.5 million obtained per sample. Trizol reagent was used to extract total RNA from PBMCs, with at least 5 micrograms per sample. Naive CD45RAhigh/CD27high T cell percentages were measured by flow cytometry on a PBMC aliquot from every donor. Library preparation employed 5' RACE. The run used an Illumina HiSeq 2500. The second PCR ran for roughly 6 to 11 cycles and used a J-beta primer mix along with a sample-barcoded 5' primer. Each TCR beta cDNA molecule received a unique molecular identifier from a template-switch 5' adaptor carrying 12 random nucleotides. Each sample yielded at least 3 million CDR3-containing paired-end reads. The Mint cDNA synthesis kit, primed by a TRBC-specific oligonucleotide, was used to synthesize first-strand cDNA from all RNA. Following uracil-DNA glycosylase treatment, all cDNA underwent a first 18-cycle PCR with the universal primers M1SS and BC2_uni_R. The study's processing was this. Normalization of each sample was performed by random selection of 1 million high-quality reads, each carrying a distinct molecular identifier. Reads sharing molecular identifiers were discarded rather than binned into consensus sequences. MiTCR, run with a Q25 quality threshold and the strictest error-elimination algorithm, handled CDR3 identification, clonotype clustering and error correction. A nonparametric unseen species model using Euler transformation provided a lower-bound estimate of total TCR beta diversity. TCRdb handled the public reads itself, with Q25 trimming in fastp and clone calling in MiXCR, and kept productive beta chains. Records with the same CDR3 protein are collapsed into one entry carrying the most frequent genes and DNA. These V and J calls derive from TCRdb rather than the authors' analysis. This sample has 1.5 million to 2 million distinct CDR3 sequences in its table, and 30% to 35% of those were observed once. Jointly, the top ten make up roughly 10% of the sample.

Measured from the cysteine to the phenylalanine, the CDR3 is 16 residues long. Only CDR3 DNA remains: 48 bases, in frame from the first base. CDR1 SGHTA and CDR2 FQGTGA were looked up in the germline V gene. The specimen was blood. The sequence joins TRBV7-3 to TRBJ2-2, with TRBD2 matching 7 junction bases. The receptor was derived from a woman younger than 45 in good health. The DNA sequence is TGTGCCAACAGCTTACTAGGCGGGAGTGTCACCGGGGAGCTGTTTTTT. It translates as CANSLLGGSVTGELFF.